A selection of T cell receptor beta chains follows, all from one sample in a study of T cells after yellow fever vaccination. In TCRdb, the 5' RACE reads were re-called with MiXCR into one record per CDR3 protein. The sample records tens of thousands of distinct CDR3 sequences, roughly 7.4% being singletons. Source: CD8+ T cells sorted from PBMCs, taken around 15 days after the first yellow fever vaccination. The receptors come from a man aged 18 to 30 who received the YFV17D yellow fever vaccine. The CDR3 runs from the conserved cysteine through the conserved F or W. The D gene is left open where the match is weak. Rows give clone size only sometimes, using once, few, many, or a class for an expanded clone.

clone_size,j_call,d_call,v_call,cdr3_nt,cdr3_aa
many,TRBJ2-1,.,TRBV4-3,TGCGCCAGCAGCCAAGCATGGGGCTCCTACAATGAGCAGTTCTTC,CASSQAWGSYNEQFF
many,TRBJ2-3,TRBD2,TRBV23-1,TGCGCCAGCAGTCAACGAGGGCCAGCGGGGAACACAGATACGCAGTATTTT,CASSQRGPAGNTDTQYF
many,TRBJ2-7,TRBD2,TRBV7-2,TGTGCCAGCAGCTCCTACCCTACTAGCGGGGGGCGGCCCTACGAGCAGTACTTC,CASSSYPTSGGRPYEQYF
many,TRBJ2-2,.,TRBV15,TGTGCCACCAGCAGGGGTACCGACGGTTCAGACACCGGGGAGCTGTTTTTT,CATSRGTDGSDTGELFF
.,TRBJ2-5,TRBD2,TRBV20-1,TGCAGTGCTAGAGATCGCCTAGCGGGGGAAATGGCGGAGACCCAGTACTTC,CSARDRLAGEMAETQYF
many,TRBJ2-3,.,TRBV4-3,TGCGCCAGCAGCCAAGATGGTCGTAGTGCAGATACGCAGTATTTT,CASSQDGRSADTQYF
few,TRBJ2-5,TRBD2,TRBV5-4,TGTGCCAGCAGCTTGGCTCTAGCGGGGGAGACCCAGTACTTC,CASSLALAGETQYF
many,TRBJ1-5,.,TRBV28,TGTGCCAGCAGTTTATTCGGCCAGGACCTTAGCAATCAGCCCCAGCATTTT,CASSLFGQDLSNQPQHF
many,TRBJ2-7,.,TRBV4-2,TGTGCCAGCAGCCAAGATCTGGCTAGAGCTGGCTACGAGCAGTACTTC,CASSQDLARAGYEQYF
many,TRBJ2-3,.,TRBV7-8,TGTGCCAGCAGCTTCAGACAGGCCGGAGTAGATACGCAGTATTTT,CASSFRQAGVDTQYF
many,TRBJ2-7,TRBD1,TRBV28,TGTGCCAGCACCCTCTACAGGGGGCGAGGAGAGCAGTACTTC,CASTLYRGRGEQYF
.,TRBJ1-4,TRBD1,TRBV4-3,TGCGCCAGCAGCCTAACCGGACAGGAAGAAAATGAAAAACTGTTTTTT,CASSLTGQEENEKLFF
many,TRBJ1-6,.,TRBV20-1,TGCAGTGGGAGACCCTGGGATGATACCTATAATTCACCCCTCCACTTT,CSGRPWDDTYNSPLHF
few,TRBJ2-7,.,TRBV20-1,TGCTGTGCTAGTCCCACCCGAGCAGGGGAAATCTACGAGCAGTACTTC,CCASPTRAGEIYEQYF
many,TRBJ2-1,TRBD2,TRBV7-9,TGTGCCAGCAGCTTTAGCGGGGGATACTACAATGAGCAGTTCTTC,CASSFSGGYYNEQFF
many,TRBJ1-5,TRBD1,TRBV18,TGTGCCAGCTCACCCCGGGACAGGGGTAGCAATCAGCCCCAGCATTTT,CASSPRDRGSNQPQHF
.,TRBJ2-7,.,TRBV30,TGTGCCTGGAGTGTTCCCCTCACAGGGAGATCCTACGAGCAGTACTTC,CAWSVPLTGRSYEQYF
.,TRBJ2-3,.,TRBV19,TGTGCCAGTAGTATAGATCATCCAGGAGATACGCAGTATTTT,CASSIDHPGDTQYF
few,TRBJ1-1,.,TRBV4-2,TGTGCCAGCAGCCAAGATGAGGGTACAATCATGAACACTGAAGCTTTCTTT,CASSQDEGTIMNTEAFF
many,TRBJ1-2,TRBD1,TRBV7-9,TGTGCCAGCAGTAAACCCGGGACAGCCCCCAACTATGGCTACACCTTC,CASSKPGTAPNYGYTF
few,TRBJ1-6,.,TRBV25-1,TGTGCCAGCAGTGATCTTGAGGGGCTTGACAATTCACCCCTCCACTTT,CASSDLEGLDNSPLHF
many,TRBJ2-2,.,TRBV5-1,TGCGCCAGCAGCTTGGGACACACCGGGGAGCTGTTTTTT,CASSLGHTGELFF
many,TRBJ2-5,TRBD1,TRBV14,TGTGCCAGCAGCCCGGGACAGGTGGGTCCCCAAGAGACCCAGTACTTC,CASSPGQVGPQETQYF
.,TRBJ2-7,TRBD1,TRBV7-1,TGTGCCATCAGCTCCCGTTTCGAGGGACAGGGGAGTTTCTACGAGCAGTACTTC,CAISSRFEGQGSFYEQYF
many,TRBJ2-7,.,TRBV10-3,TGTGCCATCAGTGAGTCGGACAGCTCCTACGAGCAGTACTTC,CAISESDSSYEQYF
.,TRBJ2-7,.,TRBV11-2,TGTGCCAGCACCGCCGCCGGGCCGACCTACGAGCAGTACTTC,CASTAAGPTYEQYF
few,TRBJ1-1,.,TRBV28,TGTGCCAGCAGTAGGCGGGAGGAGGAGAACACTGAAGCTTTCTTT,CASSRREEENTEAFF
many,TRBJ1-6,TRBD1,TRBV9,TGTGCCAGCAGCCCACGGGACAGGGTTCTTACGGCCCTCCACTTT,CASSPRDRVLTALHF
.,TRBJ2-7,.,TRBV7-9,TGTGCCAGCAGTACAGGGAACTCCTACAAGCAGTACTTC,CASSTGNSYKQYF